This T cell receptor beta chain was sequenced during a study of T cell repertoires in cytomegalovirus infection (dated by TCRdb to the late 2010s). About the full investigation: Donor HLA type was relevant to the analysis, as public TCR beta signatures indicated carriage of CMV infection together with the matching HLA type. Paper-wide results and their limitations: The ex vivo response was dominated by HLA-C-restricted CMV-specific TCR beta clonotypes, and the single most frequent clonotype in two of eight donors was supplied by these HLA-C-restricted clonotypes. In both this cohort and an independent approximately 400-donor cohort, the cumulative frequency of public TCR beta family members distinguished carriers of CMV infection plus the relevant HLA type.

These reads were obtained on an Illumina HiSeq 1500. TCRdb cleaned the public reads at Q25 with fastp, built clones with MiXCR and kept in-frame beta chains. Each record represents a unique CDR3 protein, reported with the most common genes and DNA among its rows. The sample records 150,000 to 200,000 distinct CDR3 sequences, roughly a fifth of which are singletons. Jointly, the top ten make up under 3.5% of the sample. Comments on this clonotype: Its antigen has not been determined. Here the CDR3 omits its conserved ending phenylalanine or tryptophan, so a read error is the likely source.

The germline V gene specifies MNHEY as CDR1 and SVGEGT as CDR2. With termini counted, the CDR3 has 17 amino acids. Kept here is only the CDR3 DNA, which spans 51 bases and is read in frame from base 1. Clipping removes 5 bases from V and 0 bases from J, with 5 as the unmatched junction base count. This TCR was sampled from a human donor in good health (CMV status not recorded). Some clones in this sample may be carry-over from other donors' samples. Rearrangement joined TRBV6-2 or TRBV6-3 to TRBJ2-6, and TRBD1 matches 9 of the central bases. The specimen sequenced was PBMCs. The DNA is as follows: TGTGCCAGCAGTACGGGACAGGGCCTCTCTGGGGCCAACGTCCTGACTCTC. This is translated as CASSTGQGLSGANVLTL.